This T cell receptor (beta chain) was sequenced for a study of blood T cell repertoires in COVID-19. Across the study: The study drew acute and convalescent COVID-19 samples from the United States, Italy and Spain.

CDR1 is SNHLY, CDR2 FYNNEI, per germline. Trimming took 7 bases from V and 5 from J, leaving 15 bases between them. The CDR3 sequence is 14 residues long. The assay was immunoSEQ multiplex PCR, and TCRdb's table has in-frame clones only and misses some. Found here are over 250,000 clones, around four fifths of them singletons; the top ten hold roughly 10%. The sample was peripheral blood. V gene TRBV2 combines with J gene TRBJ1-5; D might be TRBD1 (5 bases). This receptor was taken from a woman in her 50s who had recovered from COVID-19. The CDR3 DNA reads TGTGCCAGCACCACCGGAGACAGCTATCAGCCCCAGCATTTT. This sequence encodes CASTTGDSYQPQHF.